The 32 T cell receptor beta chains given below trace back to one sample, sequenced in a study of tumor and adjacent non-tumor tissue in lung cancer. This sample's RNA came from whole unsorted tissue. A modified ARM-PCR protocol with three rounds of nested PCR amplified TCRbeta. Using its own MiXCR run on the multiplex PCR reads, TCRdb lists one record per CDR3 protein. Counted here are some 77,000 distinct CDR3 sequences, around 70% occurring once; the ten biggest clones make up roughly 12%. The sample consisted of lung tumor tissue. The receptors come from an older woman with non-small cell lung cancer.

This clonotype was found many times. V is TRBV13 and J is TRBJ2-7; 8 bases line up with TRBD1. The CDR3 loop spans 15 amino acids. V shed 5 bases, J shed 1 base, and the junction held 7 bases outside the gene matches. The V gene's germline CDR1 is PRHDT and CDR2 FYEKMQ (reference sequence). CDR3 DNA sequence: TGTGCCAGCAGCCCTAGGGACAGGACGTCCTACGAGCAGTACTTC. Encoded protein: CASSPRDRTSYEQYF.

For this clonotype: Lacking the conserved final phenylalanine or tryptophan, this CDR3 likely reflects a read error. The CDR3 DNA reads as TGTGCCAGCAGCCCGGGATTCTTAGCGGGGAATGAACAGTTCATC. This gives the protein CASSPGFLAGNEQFI. The gene calls are TRBV5-4 and TRBJ2-1; 8 nucleotides line up with TRBD2. There are 15 residues in the CDR3. In germline, CDR1 is SGHNT, CDR2 YYREEE (reference sequence).

This clonotype was observed at least ten times. J is TRBJ2-1 and V is TRBV11-2; D is undetermined. V shed 4 bases and J shed 8 bases, with 15 bases lying between them. Looked up from germline, CDR1 is SGHAT and CDR2 is FQNNGV. The CDR3 length is 14 residues. CDR3 loop: CASSSMLSSHEQFF. The CDR3 DNA follows: TGTGCCAGCAGCTCGATGCTGAGCAGCCATGAGCAGTTCTTC.

The rearrangement joins TRBV20-1 to TRBJ1-5, with 8 positions matching TRBD1. V shed 3 bases and J 4 bases; nucleotides not matched to a gene: 5. The CDR3 is 14 residues long. Germline V gene lookup returns CDR1 DFQATT and CDR2 SNEGSKA (reference sequence). The CDR3 protein is CSASHGTGNQPQHF. CDR3 sequence (DNA): TGCAGTGCTAGCCATGGGACAGGTAATCAGCCCCAGCATTTT.

The genes are TRBV29-1 and TRBJ2-3, with D possibly matching TRBD2 (6 bases). Germline-derived CDR1 and CDR2 are SQVTM and ANQGSEA. The CDR3 runs to 14 residues. The V end lost 7 bases, the J end lost 4 bases, and 18 bases lay between the germline ends. CDR3 region: CSAIRGGRADTQYF. The CDR3 nucleotides read TGCAGCGCGATTCGAGGAGGGAGAGCAGATACGCAGTATTTT.

Concerning this clonotype itself: At one end, the junction sequence differs from germline, possibly due to a read error. V usage is TRBV4-1 and J usage is TRBJ1-1; D may be TRBD1 (5 bases). The CDR3 has 13 amino acids. CDR1 is MGHRA, CDR2 YSYEKL, per germline. In nucleotides, the CDR3 is TGCGACAGCAGCCACAAGGGACTCTCTGAAGCTTTCTTT. It translates to CDSSHKGLSEAFF.

A word on this clonotype: Mismatch with germline at one junction end may stem from a read error. The chain recombines TRBV6-4 with TRBJ2-1; a weak D match, TRBD2 (6 bases). Germline V gene sequence: CDR1 MRHNA, CDR2 SNTAGT. This CDR3 is 15 amino acids long. The CDR3 region is CASSARVSGYNEQFF. CDR3 bases: TGTGCCAGTAGTGCCCGAGTTAGCGGCTACAATGAGCAGTTCTTC.

This clonotype was seen a few times. This sequence joins TRBV11-2 and TRBJ2-3; tentatively, D is TRBD2 (6 bases). This CDR3 region has 17 residues. Between the trimmed V and J ends, which lost 4 bases and 0 bases, there was a span of 17 bases. Germline CDR1 and CDR2: SGHAT and FQNNGV. The CDR3 reads CASSSGISGASTDTQYF. In DNA form, the CDR3 reads TGTGCCAGCAGCTCAGGTATTAGCGGAGCAAGCACAGATACGCAGTATTTT.

A remark on this clonotype: A read error may explain this, as a much larger clone is one base away. The genes are TRBV28 and TRBJ1-2; D gene uncertain. The CDR3 covers 12 residues. V dropped 3 bases and J dropped 10 bases, with 12 bases sitting between them. Per germline, CDR1 MDHEN and CDR2 SYDVKM. The CDR3 region is CASSFVGGAYTF. In DNA form, the CDR3 reads TGTGCCAGCAGTTTTGTCGGTGGAGCCTACACCTTC.

This chain connects TRBV20-1 to TRBJ1-5; a weak D match, TRBD1 (6 bases). CDR3 length: 14 amino acids. Trimming took off 6 bases at V and 4 bases at J, with 16 bases between the two ends. Germline V gives CDR1 DFQATT, CDR2 SNEGSKA (reference sequence). The CDR3 sequence: CSAEGTWANQPQHF. The DNA of the CDR3 is TGCAGTGCGGAGGGGACATGGGCAAATCAGCCCCAGCATTTT.

As regards this clonotype: A read error may be the cause here, since a much bigger clone is one base away. The DNA of the CDR3 is TGTGCCTGGAACTGGGACAGGGGGCCGTACGATCAGTACTTC. Protein sequence: CAWNWDRGPYDQYF. The V gene is TRBV30, the J gene TRBJ2-7, with 12 positions matching TRBD1. Germline assignment: CDR1 GTSNPN and CDR2 SVGIG (reference sequence). CDR3 size: 14 residues.

The V and J genes are TRBV30 and TRBJ2-2; D perhaps matches TRBD2 (5 bases). V was pared by 1 base and J by 6 bases, with 12 bases between. Germline V lookup: CDR1 GTSNPN, CDR2 SVGIG (reference sequence). There are 14 residues in the CDR3. CDR3 residues: CAWSGTELAGELFF. CDR3 nucleotide sequence: TGTGCCTGGAGTGGGACTGAGTTGGCCGGGGAGCTGTTTTTT.

This clonotype was observed once. Compared with germline, one end of the junction differs, possibly owing to a read error. The CDR3 here is CASSLASGSFIEQFF. The CDR3 DNA reads TGCGCCAGCAGCTTAGCTAGCGGGAGCTTCATTGAGCAGTTCTTC. The chain has TRBV11-3 and TRBJ2-1, with 10 nucleotides matching TRBD2. Germline lookup yields CDR1 SGHNT and CDR2 YENEEA. The CDR3 sequence is 15 residues long.

As regards this clonotype: Germline and junction disagree at one end, which may indicate a read error. This chain connects TRBV6-2 or TRBV6-3 to TRBJ2-1; tentatively, D is TRBD2 (6 bases). Germline V gene data show CDR1 as MNHEY and CDR2 as SVGEGT. The CDR3 totals 14 residues. The CDR3 DNA reads as TGTGCCAGCGGGCGGGACCCCCTCAAGAATGAGCAATTCTTC. Translation: CASGRDPLKNEQFF.

This clonotype was recorded many times. This sequence may be a read error, since a much larger clone differs from it by one base. This chain links TRBV6-1 with TRBJ2-3; D is undetermined. Germline CDR1 is MNHNS and CDR2 is SASEGT. Trimming cost V 1 base and J 4 bases, with 6 bases left between them. The CDR3 is 13 amino acids. The CDR3 DNA reads as TGTGCCAGCAGTGAAGGGTCCCCAGATACGCAGTATTTT. This sequence encodes CASSEGSPDTQYF.

To note about this clonotype: A much bigger clone sits one base away, suggesting this may be a read error. The conserved closing phenylalanine or tryptophan is absent in this CDR3, likely reflecting a read error. This sequence joins TRBV28 and TRBJ1-2, with D perhaps TRBD1 (6 bases). Looked up from germline, CDR1 is MDHEN and CDR2 is SYDVKM. V was shortened by 2 bases and J by 0 bases, with 10 bases between the two germline ends. The CDR3 is 15 residues long. The CDR3 spells CASSLPGVTNYGYTL. CDR3 DNA sequence: TGTGCCAGCAGTTTACCAGGGGTGACTAACTATGGCTACACCTTG.

The rearrangement uses TRBV30 and TRBJ2-1, with 8 bases lining up with TRBD2. CDR3 length: 15 residues. In germline, CDR1 is GTSNPN, CDR2 SVGIG (reference sequence). V lost 2 bases and J lost 6; bases outside the gene matches: 9. The CDR3 DNA reads as TGTGCCTGGAGTTCGACTAGCGCCCTGAGCAATGAGCAGTTCTTC. Encoded protein: CAWSSTSALSNEQFF.

A remark on this clonotype: A read error may account for a junction end that differs from germline. The gene calls are TRBV11-3 and TRBJ2-3, with 7 bases identical to TRBD2. This CDR3 region has 15 residues. CDR1 SGHNT and CDR2 YENEEA come from the germline V gene. The CDR3 loop is CVSSLGGSPTDTQYF. The CDR3 bases are TGCGTCAGCAGCTTGGGGGGGAGCCCCACAGATACGCAGTATTTT.

About this clonotype itself: One end of the junction varies from germline; a read error may be responsible. The chain links TRBV6-1 to TRBJ2-7; 11 bases fit TRBD1. The CDR3 runs to 13 residues. Germline CDR1 is MNHNS and CDR2 is SASEGT. The CDR3 loop reads CASTDRGPYEQCF. For the CDR3, the DNA is TGTGCCAGCACGGACAGGGGGCCCTACGAGCAGTGCTTC.

Only one count was recorded for this clonotype. At one boundary the junction diverges from the germline segment, which might be a read error. This sequence joins TRBV4-2 and TRBJ2-7; a weak D match, TRBD2 (5 bases). This CDR3 has 22 amino acids. Germline values: CDR1 LGHNA, CDR2 YNFKEQ. The CDR3 protein is CASSQVFIRLLTGLPNSYEQYF. DNA for the CDR3: TGTGCCAGCAGCCAAGTTTTCATCAGATTACTAACGGGATTACCGAACTCCTACGAGCAATACTTC.

This clonotype was observed a handful of times. Its ends do not fully match the called genes, so a read error is possible. The genes are TRBV4-1 and TRBJ1-5; no definite D call. CDR1 is MGHRA, CDR2 YSYEKL, per germline. The CDR3 consists of 16 residues. CDR3 sequence reads: CTSSQVLVPINQPQHF. Here the CDR3 DNA reads TGCACCAGCAGCCAGGTCCTGGTACCGATCAATCAGCCCCAGCATTTT.

Concerning this clonotype itself: Sequence at one end of the junction differs from germline and may be a read error. The chain has TRBV4-1 and TRBJ2-1, with 7 bases lining up with TRBD2. The CDR3 runs 19 residues. CDR1 and CDR2 (germline): MGHRA, YSYEKL. The CDR3 region has the DNA TGCGCCAGCAGCCAAGACCCTGGATCTAGTGGGACTACCTACAATAAGCAGTTCTTC. This encodes CASSQDPGSSGTTYNKQFF.

The chain couples TRBV6-2 or TRBV6-3 to TRBJ1-2; D might be TRBD1 (5 bases). The V gene lost 4 bases and the J gene lost 8 bases, with 26 bases spanning the gap. The CDR3 is 17 residues long. Germline assignment: CDR1 MNHEY and CDR2 SVGEGT. The DNA of the CDR3 is TGTGCCAGCAGTTGCTCCCTGACAGAGAGAGTCTTAGACGGCTACACCTTC. It translates to CASSCSLTERVLDGYTF.

Concerning this clonotype: One end of the junction varies from germline; a read error may be responsible. The chain combines TRBV5-6 with TRBJ1-1; TRBD1 is a possible D gene (5 bases). CDR3 size: 15 residues. Germline assignment: CDR1 SGHDT and CDR2 YYEEEE. The CDR3 DNA reads as TGTGCCAGCAGCTTGGGGACAAGGCTGAACAGTGAAGCTTTCTTT. Its protein product is CASSLGTRLNSEAFF.

As to this clonotype: The junction differs from germline at one of its ends, possibly a read error. This chain joins TRBV4-1 and TRBJ2-3; D remains ambiguous. CDR1 and CDR2 (germline): MGHRA, YSYEKL. CDR3 length: 13 residues. The CDR3 region is CTSSHPRTDTQYF. The CDR3 DNA reads as TGCACCAGCAGCCATCCCAGGACGGATACGCAGTATTTT.

In regard to this clonotype: At one boundary the junction diverges from the germline segment, which might be a read error. The chain links TRBV12-3 or TRBV12-4 to TRBJ2-4, with a weak D call TRBD1 (5 bases). There are 13 residues in the CDR3. CDR3 sequence (DNA): TGCGCCAGCAGCCCCGGACACATAAAAAATTGGTACTTC. Translating gives CASSPGHIKNWYF.

In the case of this clonotype: An end of the junction differs from the germline gene, which may be a read error. The rearrangement joins TRBV12-3 or TRBV12-4 to TRBJ1-1; D gene uncertain. This CDR3 spans 14 amino acids. DNA of the CDR3: TGTGACAGCAGTTTATGGCACAGCCCCTGCCAAGCTATCTTT. Its protein product is CDSSLWHSPCQAIF.

The rearrangement uses TRBV4-1 and TRBJ1-2, with D perhaps matching TRBD1 (5 bases). V lost 0 bases and J lost 4, with 9 bases in between. There are 14 residues in the CDR3. Germline CDR1 is MGHRA and CDR2 is YSYEKL. For the CDR3, the DNA is TGCGCCAGCAGCCAAGAGGGGCTGGGCTATGGCTACACCTTC. This encodes CASSQEGLGYGYTF.

The rearrangement links TRBV28 to TRBJ1-4; 7 nucleotides align to TRBD1. The CDR3 spans 18 residues. CDR1 and CDR2 (germline): MDHEN, SYDVKM. The V segment lost 7 bases and the J segment 0 bases; nucleotides outside the gene matches: 14. CDR3 in amino acids: CASNPNTGQIATNEKLFF. CDR3 sequence (DNA): TGTGCCAGCAACCCCAATACGGGACAGATCGCAACTAATGAAAAACTGTTTTTT.

Points on this clonotype: One end of the junction fails to match germline, which may point to a read error. The chain couples TRBV7-8 to TRBJ2-1; TRBD2 agrees at 8 bases. The CDR3 has 15 amino acids. The V gene's germline CDR1 is SGHVS and CDR2 FQNEAQ. The CDR3 nucleotides read TGTGCCATCACCACTAGCGGTCCCTCCTACAATGATCAGTTCTTC. Translation gives CAITTSGPSYNDQFF.

A note on this clonotype: One end of the junction fails to match germline, which may point to a read error. V and J are TRBV6-2 or TRBV6-3 and TRBJ1-1; no definite D call. CDR1 is MNHEY, CDR2 SVGEGT, per germline. The CDR3 runs 13 residues. DNA for the CDR3: TGTACCAGCAGTTACTCGAGCGACACTGAAGCTGTCTTT. Translating it yields CTSSYSSDTEAVF.

On this clonotype: Germline is not matched at one junction end, which may reflect a read error. The CDR3 coding sequence is TGTGTCAGCAGTCTTCGACAGCCCCACAGGACTCAGTACTTC. Translation gives CVSSLRQPHRTQYF. V and J are TRBV6-2 or TRBV6-3 and TRBJ2-5; possibly TRBD1 or TRBD2 for D (5 bases each). The CDR3 length is 14 residues. Germline CDR1 and CDR2: MNHEY and SVGEGT.